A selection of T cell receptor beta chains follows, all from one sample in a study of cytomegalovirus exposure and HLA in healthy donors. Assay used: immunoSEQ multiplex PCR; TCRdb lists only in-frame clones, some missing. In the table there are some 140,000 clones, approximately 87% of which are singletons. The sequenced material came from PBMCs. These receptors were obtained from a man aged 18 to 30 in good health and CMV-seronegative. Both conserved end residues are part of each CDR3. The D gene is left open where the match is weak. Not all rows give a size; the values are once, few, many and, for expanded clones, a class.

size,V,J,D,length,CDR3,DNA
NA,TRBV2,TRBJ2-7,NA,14,CASSEKTVAYEQYF,TGTGCCAGCAGTGAGAAGACAGTGGCCTACGAGCAGTACTTC
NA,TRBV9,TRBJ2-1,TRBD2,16,CASSRTSGRANNEQFF,TGTGCCAGCAGCCGGACTAGCGGGAGGGCTAACAATGAGCAGTTCTTC
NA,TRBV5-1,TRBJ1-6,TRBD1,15,CASSLALDRESPLHF,TGCGCCAGCAGCTTGGCCTTGGACAGGGAGTCACCCCTCCACTTT
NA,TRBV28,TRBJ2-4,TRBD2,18,CASSSERSGTPIGWVQYF,TGTGCCAGCAGTTCCGAACGTAGCGGGACACCGATAGGGTGGGTTCAGTACTTC
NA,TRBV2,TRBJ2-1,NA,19,CASSRYGGHSGLPYNEQFF,TGTGCCAGCAGCCGTTATGGGGGACATAGCGGGCTTCCCTACAATGAGCAGTTCTTC
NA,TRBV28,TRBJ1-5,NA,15,CASSTPGHGNQPQHF,TGTGCCAGCAGCACACCAGGGCACGGCAATCAGCCCCAGCATTTT
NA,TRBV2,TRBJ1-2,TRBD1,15,CASKKQGETNYGYTF,TGTGCCAGCAAAAAACAGGGGGAAACTAACTATGGCTACACCTTC
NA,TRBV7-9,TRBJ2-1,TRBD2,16,CASTSGSYHVYNEQFF,TGTGCCAGTACCAGCGGGAGTTATCATGTCTACAATGAGCAGTTCTTC
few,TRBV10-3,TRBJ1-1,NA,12,CAISEQNTEAFF,TGTGCCATCAGTGAACAAAACACTGAAGCTTTCTTT
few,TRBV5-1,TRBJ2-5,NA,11,CASKGEETQYF,TGCGCCAGCAAAGGGGAAGAGACCCAGTACTTC
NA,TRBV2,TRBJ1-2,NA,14,CASSVLLGLYGYTF,TGTGCCAGCAGTGTCCTACTTGGGCTCTATGGCTACACCTTC
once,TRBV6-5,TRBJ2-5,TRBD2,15,CASSHGRGDRETQYF,TGTGCCAGCAGTCACGGCCGGGGGGATCGGGAGACCCAGTACTTC
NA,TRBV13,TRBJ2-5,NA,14,CASNEAGAQETQYF,TGTGCCAGCAACGAGGCGGGGGCCCAAGAGACCCAGTACTTC
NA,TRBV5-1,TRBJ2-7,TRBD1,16,CASSLQGAQTQGEQYF,TGCGCCAGCAGCTTACAGGGGGCGCAGACTCAGGGCGAGCAGTACTTC
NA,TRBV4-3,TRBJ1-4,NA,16,CASSQEVRVSPEKLFF,TGCGCCAGCAGCCAAGAGGTCAGGGTATCTCCTGAAAAACTGTTTTTT
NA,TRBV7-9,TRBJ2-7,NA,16,CASSQQKGSGGYEQYF,TGTGCCAGCAGCCAACAAAAAGGGAGCGGAGGCTACGAGCAGTACTTC
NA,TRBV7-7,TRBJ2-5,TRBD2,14,CASSKTSGKETQYF,TGTGCCAGCAGCAAGACTAGCGGGAAAGAGACCCAGTACTTC
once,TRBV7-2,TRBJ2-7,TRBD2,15,CASSSVAGGQYEQYF,TGTGCCAGCAGCTCGGTTGCGGGGGGCCAGTACGAGCAGTACTTC
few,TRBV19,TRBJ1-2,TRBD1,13,CASAGQPNYGYTF,TGTGCCAGCGCGGGACAGCCAAACTATGGCTACACCTTC
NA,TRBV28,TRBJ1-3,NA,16,CASSFQFQGSGNTIYF,TGTGCCAGCAGTTTTCAGTTTCAGGGCTCTGGAAACACCATATATTTT
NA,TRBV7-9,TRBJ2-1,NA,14,CASSLVLGLNEQFF,TGTGCCAGCAGCTTAGTTCTCGGTTTAAATGAGCAGTTCTTC
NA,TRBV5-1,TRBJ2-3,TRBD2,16,CASSSTGSGRTDTQYF,TGCGCCAGCAGCTCTACTGGTAGCGGGAGAACGGATACGCAGTATTTT
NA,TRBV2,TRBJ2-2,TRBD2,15,CASRREGLAAGELFF,TGTGCCAGCAGACGCGAGGGACTAGCCGCCGGGGAGCTGTTTTTT
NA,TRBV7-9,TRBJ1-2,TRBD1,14,CASSYGTDLRGYTF,TGTGCCAGCAGCTATGGGACAGATCTTCGAGGCTACACCTTC
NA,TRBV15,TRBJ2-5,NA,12,CATSRVGEAQYF,TGTGCCACCAGCAGGGTTGGGGAGGCCCAGTACTTC
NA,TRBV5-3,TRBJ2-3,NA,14,CARSRWTGTDTQYF,TGTGCCAGAAGCAGATGGACAGGCACAGATACGCAGTATTTT
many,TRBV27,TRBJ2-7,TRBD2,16,CASKAGNIAGSYEQYF,TGTGCCAGCAAAGCAGGGAACATAGCGGGAAGCTACGAGCAGTACTTC
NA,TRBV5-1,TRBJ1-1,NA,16,CASSLVSGRWNTEAFF,TGCGCCAGCAGCTTGGTGTCCGGCAGGTGGAACACTGAAGCTTTCTTT
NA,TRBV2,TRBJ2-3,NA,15,CASSGTTPSPDTQYF,TGTGCCAGCAGTGGGACTACCCCGAGCCCAGATACGCAGTATTTT
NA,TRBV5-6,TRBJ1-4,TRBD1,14,CASSRTGVNEKLFF,TGTGCCAGCAGCCGAACAGGGGTTAACGAAAAACTGTTTTTT
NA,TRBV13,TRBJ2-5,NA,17,CASSLGDRNAQKETQYF,TGTGCCAGCAGCTTAGGGGACAGAAACGCCCAAAAAGAGACCCAGTACTTC
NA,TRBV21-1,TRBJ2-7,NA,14,CASSHRPSSYEQYF,TGTGCCAGCAGCCATCGTCCGAGCTCCTACGAGCAGTACTTC
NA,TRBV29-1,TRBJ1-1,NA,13,CSVDDRLNTEAFF,TGCAGCGTTGATGACAGACTGAACACTGAAGCTTTCTTT
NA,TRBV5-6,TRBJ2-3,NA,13,CASSFPFRDTQYF,TGTGCCAGCAGCTTCCCCTTTCGGGATACGCAGTATTTT
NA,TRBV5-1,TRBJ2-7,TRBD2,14,CASSWGGLDYEQYF,TGCGCCAGCAGCTGGGGGGGTCTCGACTACGAGCAGTACTTC
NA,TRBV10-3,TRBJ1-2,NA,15,CAITETGVTNYGYTF,TGTGCCATCACCGAGACGGGGGTTACTAACTATGGCTACACCTTC